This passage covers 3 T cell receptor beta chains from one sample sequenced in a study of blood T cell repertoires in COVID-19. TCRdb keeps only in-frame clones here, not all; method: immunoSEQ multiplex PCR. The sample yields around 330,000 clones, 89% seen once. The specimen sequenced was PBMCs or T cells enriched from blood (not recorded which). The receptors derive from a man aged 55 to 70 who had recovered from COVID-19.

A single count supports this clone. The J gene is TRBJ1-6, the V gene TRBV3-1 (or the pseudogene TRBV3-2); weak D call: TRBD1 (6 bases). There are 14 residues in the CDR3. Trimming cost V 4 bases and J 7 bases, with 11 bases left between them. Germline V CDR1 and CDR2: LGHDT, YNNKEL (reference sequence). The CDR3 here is CASSLWTENSPLHF. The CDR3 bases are TGTGCCAGCAGCCTTTGGACAGAGAATTCACCCCTCCACTTT.

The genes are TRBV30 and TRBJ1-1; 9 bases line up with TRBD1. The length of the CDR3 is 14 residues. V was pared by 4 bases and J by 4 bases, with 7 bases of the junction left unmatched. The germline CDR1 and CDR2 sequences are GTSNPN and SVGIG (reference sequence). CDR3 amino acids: CAWTPQGASTEAFF. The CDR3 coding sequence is TGTGCCTGGACGCCACAGGGGGCCAGCACTGAAGCTTTCTTT. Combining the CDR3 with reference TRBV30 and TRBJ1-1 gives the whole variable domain SQTIHQWPATLVQPVGSPLSLECTVEGTSNPNLYWYRQAAGRGLQLLFYSVGIGQISSEVPQNLSASRPQDRQFILSSKKLLLSDSGFYLCAWTPQGASTEAFFGQGTRLTVV.

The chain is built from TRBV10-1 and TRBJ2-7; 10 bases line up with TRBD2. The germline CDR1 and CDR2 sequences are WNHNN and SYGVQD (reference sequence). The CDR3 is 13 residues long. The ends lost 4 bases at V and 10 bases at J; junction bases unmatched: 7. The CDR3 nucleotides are TGCGCCAGCAGTGCCAACCTAGCGGGGGCACAGTACTTC. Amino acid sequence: CASSANLAGAQYF.